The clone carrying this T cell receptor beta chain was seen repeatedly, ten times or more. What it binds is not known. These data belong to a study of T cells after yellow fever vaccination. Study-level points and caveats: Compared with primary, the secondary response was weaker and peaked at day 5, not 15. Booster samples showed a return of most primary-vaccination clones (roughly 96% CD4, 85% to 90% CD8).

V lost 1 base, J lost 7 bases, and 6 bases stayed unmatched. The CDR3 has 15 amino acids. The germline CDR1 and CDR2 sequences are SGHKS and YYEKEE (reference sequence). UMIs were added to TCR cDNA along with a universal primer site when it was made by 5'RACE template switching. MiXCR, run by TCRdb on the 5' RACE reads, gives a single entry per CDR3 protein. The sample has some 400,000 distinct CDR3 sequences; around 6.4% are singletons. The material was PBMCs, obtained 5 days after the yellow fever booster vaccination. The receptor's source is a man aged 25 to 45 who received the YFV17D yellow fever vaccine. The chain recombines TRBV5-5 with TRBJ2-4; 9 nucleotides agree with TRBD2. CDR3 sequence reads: CASSLSSGSSNIQYF. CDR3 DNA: TGTGCCAGCAGCTTGAGTAGCGGGAGCTCGAACATTCAGTACTTC.